The sequence of this TCR beta chain was determined in a study of T cell repertoires in ileal Crohn's disease. Findings and caveats of the study: High-frequency clones were more common in sorted CD8 than CD4 cells.

In the case of this clone: The antigen is undetermined.

Per sample, about 480 nanograms of biopsy DNA were TCRB immunosequenced. Measured with immunoSEQ multiplex PCR; TCRdb has only the in-frame clones, and not every one. The repertoire holds roughly 8,400 clones, more than 75% seen once, with 9.5% to 15% in the top ten. V dropped 3 bases and J dropped 3 bases, with 13 bases sitting between them. CDR1 and CDR2 (germline): SGDLS, YYNGEE. The CDR3 loop spans 15 amino acids. The J gene is TRBJ1-5, the V gene TRBV9; D not certain. This clonotype was sampled from an adult with Crohn's disease. Input material: ileal tissue. CDR3 in amino acids: CASSEGEVPNQPQHF. The CDR3 DNA sequence: TGTGCCAGCAGCGAGGGCGAGGTTCCCAATCAGCCCCAGCATTTT.